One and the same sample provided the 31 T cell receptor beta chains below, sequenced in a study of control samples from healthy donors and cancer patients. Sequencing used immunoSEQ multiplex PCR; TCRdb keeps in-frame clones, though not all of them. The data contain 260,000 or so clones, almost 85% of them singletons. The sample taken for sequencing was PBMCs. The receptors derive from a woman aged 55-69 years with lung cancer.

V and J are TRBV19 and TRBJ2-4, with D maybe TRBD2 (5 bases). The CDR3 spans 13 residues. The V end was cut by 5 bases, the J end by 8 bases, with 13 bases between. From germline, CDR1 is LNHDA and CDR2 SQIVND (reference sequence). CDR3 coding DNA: TGTGCCAGTAGTGAAGAGGGCAGTTACATTCAGTACTTC. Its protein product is CASSEEGSYIQYF.

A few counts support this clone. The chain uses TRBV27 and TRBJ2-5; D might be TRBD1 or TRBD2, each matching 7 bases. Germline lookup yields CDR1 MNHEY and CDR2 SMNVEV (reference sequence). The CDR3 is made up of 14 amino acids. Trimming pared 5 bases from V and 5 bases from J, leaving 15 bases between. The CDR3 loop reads CASSPGGGLETQYF. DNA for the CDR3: TGTGCCAGCAGTCCAGGGGGGGGGTTGGAGACCCAGTACTTC.

The CDR3 nucleotides are TGTGCCAGCAGTTACTCGGGACAGGGGGGCCAGCCCCAGCATTTT. It codes for CASSYSGQGGQPQHF. The J gene is TRBJ1-5, the V gene TRBV6-5; 11 nucleotides match TRBD1. Germline V gives CDR1 MNHEY, CDR2 SVGAGI. The CDR3 spans 15 residues. V lost 0 bases to trimming and J lost 7 bases; unmatched junction nucleotides: 2.

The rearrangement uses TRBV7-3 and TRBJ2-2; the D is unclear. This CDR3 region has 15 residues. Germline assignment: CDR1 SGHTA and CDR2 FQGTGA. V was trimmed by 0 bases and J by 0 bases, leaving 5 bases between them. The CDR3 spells CASSLTSTNTGELFF. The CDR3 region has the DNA TGTGCCAGCAGCTTAACGTCGACGAACACCGGGGAGCTGTTTTTT.

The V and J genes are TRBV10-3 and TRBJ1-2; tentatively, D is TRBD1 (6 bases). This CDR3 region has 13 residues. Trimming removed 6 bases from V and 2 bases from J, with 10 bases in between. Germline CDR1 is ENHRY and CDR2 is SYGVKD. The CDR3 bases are TGTGCCATCAGCCACGACAGGAACTATGGCTACACCTTC. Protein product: CAISHDRNYGYTF.

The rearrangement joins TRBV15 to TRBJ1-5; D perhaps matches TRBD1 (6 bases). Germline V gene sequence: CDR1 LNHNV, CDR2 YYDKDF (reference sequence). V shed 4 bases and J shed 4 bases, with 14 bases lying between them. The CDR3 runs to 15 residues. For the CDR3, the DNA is TGTGCCACCAGCACCCCAGGGGACGCAAATCAGCCCCAGCATTTT. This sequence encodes CATSTPGDANQPQHF.

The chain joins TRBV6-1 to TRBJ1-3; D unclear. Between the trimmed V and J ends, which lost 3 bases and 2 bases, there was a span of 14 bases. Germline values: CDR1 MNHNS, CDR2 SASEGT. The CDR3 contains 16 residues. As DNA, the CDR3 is TGTGCCAGCAGTGACGGTACACTGGCCGCTGGAAACACCATATATTTT. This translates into CASSDGTLAAGNTIYF.

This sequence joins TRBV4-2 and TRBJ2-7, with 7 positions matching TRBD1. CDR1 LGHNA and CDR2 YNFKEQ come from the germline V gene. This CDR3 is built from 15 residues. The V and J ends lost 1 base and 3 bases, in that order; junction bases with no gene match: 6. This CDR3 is CASSQVGGQLYEQYF. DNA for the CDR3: TGTGCCAGCAGCCAAGTTGGGGGACAGCTCTACGAGCAGTACTTC.

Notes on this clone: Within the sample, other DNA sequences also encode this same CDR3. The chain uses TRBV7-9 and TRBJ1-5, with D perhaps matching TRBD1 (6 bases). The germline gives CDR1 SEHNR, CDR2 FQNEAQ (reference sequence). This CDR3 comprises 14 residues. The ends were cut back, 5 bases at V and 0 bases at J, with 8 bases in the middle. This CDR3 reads CASSLQGSNQPQHF. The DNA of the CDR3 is TGTGCCAGCAGCCTACAGGGTAGCAATCAGCCCCAGCATTTT.

The chain's CDR3 is CASSLTASGNTDTQYF. The CDR3 DNA reads TGTGCCAGCAGCTTGACGGCTAGCGGGAACACAGATACGCAGTATTTT. The chain is built from TRBV5-4 and TRBJ2-3; 9 bases map to TRBD2. Germline V gene lookup returns CDR1 SGHNT and CDR2 YYREEE (reference sequence). The ends lost 1 base at V and 2 bases at J; junction bases unmatched: 5. This CDR3 comprises 16 residues.

The CDR3 protein is CASSFDVGAAGQETQYF. The DNA for the CDR3 is TGCGCCAGCAGCTTCGATGTAGGGGCCGCAGGCCAAGAGACCCAGTACTTC. The chain carries TRBV5-1 and TRBJ2-5, with a weak D call TRBD1 (5 bases). Germline CDR1 reads SGHRS; CDR2 reads YFSETQ. V shed 2 bases and J shed 1 base, with 18 bases lying between them. This CDR3 spans 17 amino acids.

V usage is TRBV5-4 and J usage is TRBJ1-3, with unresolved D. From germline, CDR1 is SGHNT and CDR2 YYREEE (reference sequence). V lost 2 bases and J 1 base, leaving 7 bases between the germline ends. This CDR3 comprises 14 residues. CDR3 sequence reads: CASSFEGSGNTIYF. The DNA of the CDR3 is TGTGCCAGCAGCTTTGAGGGTTCTGGAAACACCATATATTTT.

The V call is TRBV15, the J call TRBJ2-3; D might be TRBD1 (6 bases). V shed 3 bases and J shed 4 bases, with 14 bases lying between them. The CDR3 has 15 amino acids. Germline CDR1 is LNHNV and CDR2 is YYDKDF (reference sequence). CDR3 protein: CATSRARGGADTQYF. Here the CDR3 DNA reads TGTGCCACCAGCAGGGCCCGAGGGGGTGCAGATACGCAGTATTTT.

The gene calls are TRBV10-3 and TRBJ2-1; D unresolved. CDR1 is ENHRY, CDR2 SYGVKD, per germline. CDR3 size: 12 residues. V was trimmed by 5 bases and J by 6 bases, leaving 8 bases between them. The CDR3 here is CAISFGPNEQFF. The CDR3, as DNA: TGTGCCATCAGTTTCGGACCCAATGAGCAGTTCTTC.

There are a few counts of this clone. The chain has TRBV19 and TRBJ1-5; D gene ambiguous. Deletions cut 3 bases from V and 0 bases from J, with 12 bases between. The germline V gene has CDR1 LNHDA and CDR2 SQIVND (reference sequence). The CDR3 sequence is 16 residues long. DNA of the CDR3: TGTGCCAGTAGTATTTACAGAAGGAATAGCAATCAGCCCCAGCATTTT. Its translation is CASSIYRRNSNQPQHF.

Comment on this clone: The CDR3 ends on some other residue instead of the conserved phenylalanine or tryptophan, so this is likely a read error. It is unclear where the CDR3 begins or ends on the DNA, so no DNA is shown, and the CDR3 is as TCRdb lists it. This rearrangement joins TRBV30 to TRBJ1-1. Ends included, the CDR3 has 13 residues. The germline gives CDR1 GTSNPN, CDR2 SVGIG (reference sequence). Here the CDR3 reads CAWCIESRGVFGP.

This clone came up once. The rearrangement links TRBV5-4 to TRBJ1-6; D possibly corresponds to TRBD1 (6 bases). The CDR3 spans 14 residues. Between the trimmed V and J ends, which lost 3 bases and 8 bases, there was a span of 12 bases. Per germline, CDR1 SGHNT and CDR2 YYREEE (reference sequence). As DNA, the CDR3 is TGTGCCAGCAGCTCACAGGGTAGGGATTCACCCCTCCACTTT. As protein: CASSSQGRDSPLHF.

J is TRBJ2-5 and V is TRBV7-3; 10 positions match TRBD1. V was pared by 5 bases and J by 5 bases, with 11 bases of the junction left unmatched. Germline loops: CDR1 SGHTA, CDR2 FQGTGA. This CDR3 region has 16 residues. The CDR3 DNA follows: TGTGCCAGCAGCCAACTTGGCGGGACAGGGGTCGAGACCCAGTACTTC. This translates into CASSQLGGTGVETQYF.

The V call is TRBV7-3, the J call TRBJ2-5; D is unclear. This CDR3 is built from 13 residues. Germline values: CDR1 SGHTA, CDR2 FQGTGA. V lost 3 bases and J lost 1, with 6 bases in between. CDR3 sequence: CASSFMSQETQYF. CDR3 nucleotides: TGTGCCAGCAGCTTCATGTCCCAAGAGACCCAGTACTTC.

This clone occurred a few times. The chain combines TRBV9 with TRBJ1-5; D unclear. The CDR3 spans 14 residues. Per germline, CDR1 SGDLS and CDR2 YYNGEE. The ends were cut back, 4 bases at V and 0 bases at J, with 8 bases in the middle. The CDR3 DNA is TGTGCCAGCAGCCCGGGCTATAGCAATCAGCCCCAGCATTTT. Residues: CASSPGYSNQPQHF.

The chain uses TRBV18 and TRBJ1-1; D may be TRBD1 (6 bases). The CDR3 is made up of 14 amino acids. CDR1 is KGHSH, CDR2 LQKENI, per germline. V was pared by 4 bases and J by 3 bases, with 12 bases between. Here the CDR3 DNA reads TGTGCCAGCTCACTACAGGGTTTCGACACTGAAGCTTTCTTT. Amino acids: CASSLQGFDTEAFF. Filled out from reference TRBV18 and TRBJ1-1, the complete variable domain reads NAGVMQNPRHLVRRRGQEARLRCSPMKGHSHVYWYRQLPEEGLKFMVYLQKENIIDESGMPKERFSAEFPKEGPSILRIQQVVRGDSAAYFCASSLQGFDTEAFFGQGTRLTVV.

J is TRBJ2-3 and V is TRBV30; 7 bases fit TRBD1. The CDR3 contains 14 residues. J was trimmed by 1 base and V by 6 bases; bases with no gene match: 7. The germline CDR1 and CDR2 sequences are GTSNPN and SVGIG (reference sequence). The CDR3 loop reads CACGQGVGTDTQYF. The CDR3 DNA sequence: TGTGCCTGCGGCCAGGGGGTTGGCACAGATACGCAGTATTTT.

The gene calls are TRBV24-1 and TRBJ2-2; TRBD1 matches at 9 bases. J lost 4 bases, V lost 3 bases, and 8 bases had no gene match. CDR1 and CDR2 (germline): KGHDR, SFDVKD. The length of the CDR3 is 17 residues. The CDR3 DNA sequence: TGTGCCACCAGTGATCCCTGGGACAGGGTGGGCACCGGGGAGCTGTTTTTT. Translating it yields CATSDPWDRVGTGELFF.

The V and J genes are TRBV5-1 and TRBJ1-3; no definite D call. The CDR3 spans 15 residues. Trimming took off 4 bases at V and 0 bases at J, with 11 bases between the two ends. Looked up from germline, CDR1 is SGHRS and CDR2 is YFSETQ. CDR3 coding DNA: TGCGCCAGCAGCGACCAGGTGGACTCTGGAAACACCATATATTTT. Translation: CASSDQVDSGNTIYF.

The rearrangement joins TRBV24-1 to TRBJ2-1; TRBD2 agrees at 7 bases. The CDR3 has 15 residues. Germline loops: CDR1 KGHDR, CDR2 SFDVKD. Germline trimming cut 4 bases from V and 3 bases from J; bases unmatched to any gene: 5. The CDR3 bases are TGTGCCACCAGTGACAAGCGGGGACGCTACAATGAGCAGTTCTTC. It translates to CATSDKRGRYNEQFF.

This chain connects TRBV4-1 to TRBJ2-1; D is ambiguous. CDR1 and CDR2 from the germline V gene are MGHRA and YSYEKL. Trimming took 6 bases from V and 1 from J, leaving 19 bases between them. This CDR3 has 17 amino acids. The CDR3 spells CASRWEVSPRSYNEQFF. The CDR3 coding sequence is TGCGCCAGCAGGTGGGAAGTATCGCCTAGGTCCTACAATGAGCAGTTCTTC.

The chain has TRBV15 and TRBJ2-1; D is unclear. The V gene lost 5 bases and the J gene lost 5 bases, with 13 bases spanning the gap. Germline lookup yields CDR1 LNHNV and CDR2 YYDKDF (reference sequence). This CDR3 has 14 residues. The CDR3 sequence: CATSPSTWDNEQFF. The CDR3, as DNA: TGTGCCACCAGCCCTTCTACCTGGGACAATGAGCAGTTCTTC.

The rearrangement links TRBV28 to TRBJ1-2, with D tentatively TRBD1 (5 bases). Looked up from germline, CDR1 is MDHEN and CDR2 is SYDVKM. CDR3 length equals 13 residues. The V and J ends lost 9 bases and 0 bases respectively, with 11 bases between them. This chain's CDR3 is CASQGEANYGYTF. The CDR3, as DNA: TGTGCCAGTCAAGGGGAAGCTAACTATGGCTACACCTTC.

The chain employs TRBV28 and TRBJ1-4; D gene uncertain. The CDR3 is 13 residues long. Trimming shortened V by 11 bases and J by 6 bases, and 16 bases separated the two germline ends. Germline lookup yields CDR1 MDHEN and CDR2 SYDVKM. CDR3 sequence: CALKDPRDEKLFF. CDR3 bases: TGTGCCCTCAAGGACCCGAGAGATGAAAAACTGTTTTTT.

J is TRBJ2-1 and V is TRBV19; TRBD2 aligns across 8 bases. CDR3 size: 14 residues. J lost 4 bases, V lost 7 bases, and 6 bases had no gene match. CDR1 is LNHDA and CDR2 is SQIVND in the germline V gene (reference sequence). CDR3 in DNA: TGTGCCAGTAAGGTGTCTAGCGGGTACAATGAGCAGTTCTTC. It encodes CASKVSSGYNEQFF.

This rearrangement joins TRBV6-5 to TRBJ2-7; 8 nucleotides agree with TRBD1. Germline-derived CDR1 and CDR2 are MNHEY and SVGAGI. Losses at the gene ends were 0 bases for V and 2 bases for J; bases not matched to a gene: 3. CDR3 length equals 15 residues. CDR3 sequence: CASSYSDRGAYEQYF. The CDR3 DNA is TGTGCCAGCAGTTACTCCGACAGGGGAGCCTACGAGCAGTACTTC.